These T cell receptor beta chains were read from a single sample in a study of technical replicates of blood from four donors. The assay was immunoSEQ multiplex PCR, and TCRdb's table has in-frame clones only and misses some. The top ten hold approximately 7% of the sample, which has approximately 12,000 clones, 94% seen once. The sequencing input was PBMCs. Source of these receptors: a human donor in good health. Both conserved end residues are part of each CDR3. Each record gives: J gene, V gene, D gene, clone size, CDR3 protein, CDR3 DNA. The D gene is left open where the match is weak. A clone size is listed for some rows: how often the clone was seen (once, few, many), or a class if it is expanded.

>TRBJ2-7|TRBV9|TRBD2|.
CASSVVLAGGPYEQYF
TGTGCCAGCAGCGTAGTTTTGGCGGGAGGGCCCTACGAGCAGTACTTC
>TRBJ2-7|TRBV7-9|.|.
CASSLVAYEQYF
TGTGCCAGCAGCTTAGTCGCCTACGAGCAGTACTTC
>TRBJ2-7|TRBV5-1|TRBD1|.
CASSLAGQGADEYF
TGCGCCAGCAGCTTGGCGGGGCAGGGGGCCGACGAGTACTTC
>TRBJ2-1|TRBV7-2|TRBD2|.
CASSFLAGLYNEQFF
TGTGCCAGCAGCTTTCTGGCGGGACTATACAATGAGCAGTTCTTC
>TRBJ2-3|TRBV10-1|TRBD1|.
CASSTDRGGLGDTQYF
TGCGCCAGCAGTACGGACAGGGGCGGTTTGGGTGATACGCAGTATTTT
>TRBJ2-7|TRBV18|TRBD2|.
CASSPFVSSGRPYEQYF
TGTGCCAGCTCACCCTTCGTATCTAGCGGGAGGCCCTACGAGCAGTACTTC
>TRBJ2-2|TRBV2|.|.
CASRRASRNTGELFF
TGTGCCAGCAGGAGGGCTAGCAGGAACACCGGGGAGCTGTTTTTT
>TRBJ1-5|TRBV28|TRBD1|.
CASNRWTGGDQPQHF
TGTGCCAGCAACCGATGGACAGGGGGCGATCAGCCCCAGCATTTT
>TRBJ1-5|TRBV7-9|TRBD1|.
CAARTGDQPQHF
TGTGCCGCCAGGACAGGGGATCAGCCCCAGCATTTT
>TRBJ2-2|TRBV5-1|TRBD1|.
CASSLGQGAGELFF
TGCGCCAGCAGCTTGGGACAGGGGGCCGGGGAGCTGTTTTTT
>TRBJ2-1|TRBV4-2|TRBD1|.
CASSQEQLTGGEGEQFF
TGTGCCAGCAGCCAAGAGCAACTGACAGGGGGCGAAGGTGAGCAGTTCTTC
>TRBJ2-2|TRBV19|TRBD2|.
CATPRVRGSNTGELFF
TGTGCCACCCCGCGAGTGCGGGGGTCGAACACCGGGGAGCTGTTTTTT
>TRBJ2-1|TRBV1|.|.
CTSSQGLAGNEQFF
TGCACCAGCAGCCAAGGGCTAGCGGGCAATGAGCAGTTCTTC
>TRBJ2-2|TRBV7-9|.|.
CASSLVRVGELFF
TGTGCCAGCAGCTTAGTGCGGGTTGGGGAGCTGTTTTTT
>TRBJ2-1|TRBV7-2|TRBD2|.
CASSRSGTSGIGEQFF
TGTGCCAGCAGCCGATCAGGGACTAGCGGGATTGGGGAGCAGTTCTTC
>TRBJ1-1|TRBV30|TRBD1|.
CAWSQGTGEGEAFF
TGTGCCTGGAGTCAGGGGACAGGGGAAGGTGAAGCTTTCTTT
>TRBJ2-5|TRBV29-1|TRBD2|.
CSVASGPQETQYF
TGCAGCGTTGCTAGCGGGCCGCAAGAGACCCAGTACTTC
>TRBJ2-1|TRBV27|TRBD2|few
CASSPTSAGEQFF
TGTGCCAGCAGTCCAACTAGCGCCGGTGAGCAGTTCTTC
>TRBJ2-7|TRBV7-2|TRBD2|once
CASSLPYSGRAVEQYF
TGTGCCAGCAGCTTACCTTATAGCGGGAGGGCCGTCGAGCAGTACTTC
>TRBJ2-7|TRBV4-2|TRBD1|few
CASSHSPGQGADEQYF
TGTGCCAGCAGCCACTCACCGGGACAGGGGGCCGACGAGCAGTACTTC
>TRBJ1-1|TRBV2|.|.
CASSGGSRDTEAFF
TGTGCCAGCAGTGGGGGATCCAGGGACACTGAAGCTTTCTTT
>TRBJ2-7|TRBV5-4|TRBD2|.
CASSLGPSGIFYEQYF
TGTGCCAGCAGCTTGGGTCCTAGCGGGATTTTCTACGAGCAGTACTTC
>TRBJ2-1|TRBV5-1|TRBD1|.
CASSLGGKTGLSGQFF
TGCGCCAGCAGCTTGGGGGGAAAGACAGGGTTGAGCGGGCAGTTCTTC
>TRBJ2-7|TRBV10-1|.|.
CASTHRAGDEQYF
TGCGCCAGCACCCACAGGGCGGGCGACGAGCAGTACTTC
>TRBJ1-5|TRBV30|.|.
CAWSRRDISNQPQHF
TGTGCCTGGAGTAGACGGGACATAAGCAATCAGCCCCAGCATTTT
>TRBJ1-2|TRBV20-1|.|.
CSARLTRGYTF
TGCAGTGCTAGGCTTACCAGGGGCTACACCTTC
>TRBJ2-7|TRBV10-3|.|.
CATSLTGSSYEQYF
TGTGCCACCTCCCTGACTGGGAGCTCCTACGAGCAGTACTTC
>TRBJ1-5|TRBV2|.|.
CASSGSRASSHQPQHF
TGTGCCAGCAGTGGGAGCAGGGCCTCGTCTCATCAGCCCCAGCATTTT
>TRBJ2-1|TRBV5-1|.|.
CASSVLEHEQFF
TGCGCCAGCAGCGTATTAGAGCATGAGCAGTTCTTC
>TRBJ2-7|TRBV10-2|TRBD2|once
CASSDTSGSSFRHEQYF
TGCGCCAGCAGTGACACTAGCGGGAGTTCGTTCCGTCACGAGCAGTACTTC
>TRBJ2-5|TRBV5-1|.|.
CASSAGFRRETQYF
TGCGCCAGCAGCGCAGGGTTCCGGAGAGAGACCCAGTACTTC
>TRBJ2-5|TRBV10-3|.|.
CAISDHRVQETQYF
TGTGCCATCAGTGACCACAGGGTACAAGAGACCCAGTACTTC
>TRBJ1-3|TRBV6-5|.|.
CASSSDRFHTIYF
TGTGCCAGCAGCTCCGACAGGTTTCACACCATATATTTT
>TRBJ2-7|TRBV7-8|.|.
CASSLGGRIYEQYF
TGTGCCAGCAGCTTAGGAGGGAGAATCTACGAGCAGTACTTC
>TRBJ1-4|TRBV19|.|.
CASSIGSPGTNEKLFF
TGTGCCAGTAGTATAGGGAGCCCCGGGACAAATGAAAAACTGTTTTTT
>TRBJ2-2|TRBV29-1|.|.
CSVERTQGTGELFF
TGCAGCGTTGAAAGGACCCAGGGGACCGGGGAGCTGTTTTTT
>TRBJ2-7|TRBV18|TRBD1|.
CASCSGQGAREQYF
TGTGCCAGCTGCTCGGGACAGGGGGCGCGCGAGCAGTACTTC
>TRBJ2-3|TRBV28|TRBD2|.
CASSLGLAGDSDTQYF
TGTGCCAGCAGTTTAGGGCTAGCGGGAGATTCAGATACGCAGTATTTT
>TRBJ1-1|TRBV4-1|.|.
CASSQGTGWKTEAFF
TGCGCCAGCAGCCAAGGAACAGGGTGGAAAACTGAAGCTTTCTTT
>TRBJ2-1|TRBV9|TRBD2|.
CASSTGTSGISSYNEQFF
TGTGCCAGCAGCACAGGGACTAGCGGGATTAGCTCCTACAATGAGCAGTTCTTC
>TRBJ1-3|TRBV10-3|.|.
CAIKTQTNSGNTIYF
TGTGCCATCAAGACCCAGACAAACTCTGGAAACACCATATATTTT
>TRBJ2-7|TRBV7-6|.|.
CASAGQTGGEQYF
TGTGCCAGCGCCGGACAGACGGGAGGCGAGCAGTACTTC
>TRBJ2-1|TRBV9|TRBD1|.
CASSVVGTVNEQFF
TGTGCCAGCAGCGTAGTCGGGACAGTAAATGAGCAGTTCTTC
>TRBJ1-1|TRBV7-9|.|.
CASSLGAGNTEAFF
TGTGCCAGCAGCTTGGGGGCCGGGAACACTGAAGCTTTCTTT
>TRBJ1-2|TRBV10-3|TRBD1|.
CAITPGQDRGYTF
TGTGCCATCACCCCGGGACAGGACAGGGGCTACACCTTC
>TRBJ1-4|TRBV18|.|once
CASSPREGNEKLFF
TGTGCCAGCTCACCACGGGAGGGCAATGAAAAACTGTTTTTT